Given below is one T cell receptor beta chain in context. Its recognized antigen is unknown. A much larger clone lies a single base off, so this may be a read error. This sample is part of a study of breast tumors, draining lymph nodes, adjacent tissues (dated by TCRdb to 2016 to 2017). Looking at the study overall: In breast cancer patients, the study compared the TCR beta repertoires of tumor, adjacent nontumor tissue and axillary lymph nodes. In human breast cancer, the study set out to assess how tumor, surrounding tissue and draining lymph node repertoires relate to one another and whether T cells might be exchanged between them. General study outcomes and caveats: Tumor T-cell repertoires showed less diversity than lymph node repertoires and more diversity than nontumor tissue repertoires, and tumor T-cell repertoires showed preferential V and J gene usage. The conclusion that tumor T cells originate in lymph nodes was framed as consistent with a hypothesis rather than directly demonstrated. The data were judged consistent with most tumor T cells deriving from the lymph node and then expanding within tumor tissue. Tumor and nontumor tissue repertoires were found to be significantly more similar in luminal-like than in basal-like breast cancer.

Including cysteine and phenylalanine, the CDR3 has 18 amino acids. The kept DNA is CDR3 alone, 54 bases in frame from the first base. CDR1 is given as LNHDA and CDR2 as SQIVND, both from the germline V gene (reference sequence). V is cut by 1 base and J by 1 base, and the space between the germline ends is 19 bases. The reads were generated on an Illumina HiSeq 2000. Multiplex PCR amplification was used to build the TCR beta chain libraries. High-throughput sequencing was used to analyze the amplified TCR beta chain products. The raw public reads went through TCRdb reprocessing: fastp at Q25, MiXCR clone calling, in-frame beta chains kept. Entries that share a CDR3 protein sequence are merged under the most common genes and DNA. This sample holds 83,000 or so distinct CDR3 sequences; roughly a fifth were observed only once. The ten largest account for 2% to 2.5% of the sample. Lymph node samples were obtained from the axillary draining lymph nodes of breast cancer patients.

The sequence is built from TRBV19 and TRBJ2-5, with the D gene not clear enough to name. This sequence originates from a female donor with breast cancer. Some clones in this sample may be carry-over from other donors' samples. Sequencing was performed on axillary lymph node tissue. The CDR3 loop reads CASSIGAGSVGAQETQYF. The nucleotide sequence reads as follows: TGTGCCAGTAGTATAGGGGCTGGGTCGGTGGGCGCCCAAGAGACCCAGTACTTC. The CDR3 plus the reference TRBV19 and TRBJ2-5 genes for the other parts give the full variable domain: DGGITQSPKYLFRKEGQNVTLSCEQNLNHDAMYWYRQDPGQGLRLIYYSQIVNDFQKGDIAEGYSVSREKKESFPLTVTSAQKNPTAFYLCASSIGAGSVGAQETQYFGPGTRLLVL.